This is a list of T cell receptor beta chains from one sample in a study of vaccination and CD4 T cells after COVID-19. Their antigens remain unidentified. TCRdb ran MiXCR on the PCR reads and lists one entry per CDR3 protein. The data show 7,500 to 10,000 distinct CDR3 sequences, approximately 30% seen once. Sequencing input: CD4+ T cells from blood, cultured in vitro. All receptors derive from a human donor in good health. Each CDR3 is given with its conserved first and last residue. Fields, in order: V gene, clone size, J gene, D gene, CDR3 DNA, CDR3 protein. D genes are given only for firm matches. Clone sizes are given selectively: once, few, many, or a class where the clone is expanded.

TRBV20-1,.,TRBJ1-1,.,TGCAGTGCTCACGACCTGAAGGCTTTCTTT,CSAHDLKAFF
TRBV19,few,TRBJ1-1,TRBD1,TGTGCCAGTAGTATAGAGGGGACAGGGGGCGTGTGGACTGAAGCTTTCTTT,CASSIEGTGGVWTEAFF
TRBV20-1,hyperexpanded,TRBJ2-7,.,TGCAGTGCTCCCGGGACGGTCTCCTACGAGCAGTACTTC,CSAPGTVSYEQYF
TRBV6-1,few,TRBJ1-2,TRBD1,TGTGCCAGCAGTCCGGACAGGGGCATAGGTGGCTACACCTTC,CASSPDRGIGGYTF
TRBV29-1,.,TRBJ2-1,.,TGCAGCGTTGACGACTCCTACAATGAGCAGTTCTTC,CSVDDSYNEQFF
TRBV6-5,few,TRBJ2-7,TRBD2,TGTGCCAGCAGTTACTTGGGTCGGGGGACTAGCTCCTACGAGCAGTACTTC,CASSYLGRGTSSYEQYF
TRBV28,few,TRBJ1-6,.,TGTGCCAGCAGTTTATTTCGGCGGGCTTCACCCCTCCACTTT,CASSLFRRASPLHF
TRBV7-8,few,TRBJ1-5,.,TGTGCCAGCAGCTTAGATTTCGACCGCTTGGCCCAGCATTTT,CASSLDFDRLAQHF
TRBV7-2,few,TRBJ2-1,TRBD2,TGTGCCAGCAGGGCGAGCGGGAGATCCTACAATGAGCAGTTCTTC,CASRASGRSYNEQFF
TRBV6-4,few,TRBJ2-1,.,TGTGCCAGCAGTGTCCTACCTAGGGGCTCCTACAATGAGCAGTTCTTC,CASSVLPRGSYNEQFF
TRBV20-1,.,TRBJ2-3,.,TGCAGTGCCCGGGCTAGCGACAACCCATACCCTGGCACAGATACGCAGTATTTT,CSARASDNPYPGTDTQYF
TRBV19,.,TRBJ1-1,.,TGTGCCAGTGCGCAGAGCCGGGGCACTGAAGCTTTCTTT,CASAQSRGTEAFF
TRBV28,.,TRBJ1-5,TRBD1,TGTGCCAGCAGTTTCCTTGGACAGGCCTATCAGCCCCAGCATTTT,CASSFLGQAYQPQHF
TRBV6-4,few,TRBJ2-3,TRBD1,TGTGCCAGCAGTGACTCGTCCGGGACAGGTACGCAGTATTTT,CASSDSSGTGTQYF
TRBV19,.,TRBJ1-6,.,TGTGCCAGTAGCCGACAGAGCTCCTATAATTCACCCCTCCACTTT,CASSRQSSYNSPLHF
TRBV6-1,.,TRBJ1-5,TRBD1,TGTGCCAGCAGTGGGACAGGGCTTTATAGCAATCAGCCCCAGCATTTT,CASSGTGLYSNQPQHF
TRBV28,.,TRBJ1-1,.,TGTGCCAGCAGTTTAGGGTTACGGGCTTTCTTT,CASSLGLRAFF